Shown below are 11 T cell receptor beta chains from a single sample sequenced in a study of cytomegalovirus exposure and HLA in healthy donors. The PCR contained 60 Vbeta and 13 Jbeta primers. Sequencing was performed with immunoSEQ multiplex PCR; in TCRdb, only in-frame clones are kept and a portion is missing. In the table there are roughly 200,000 clones, roughly 85% of which are singletons. Sequenced material: PBMCs. These receptor sequences come from a woman aged 45-65 years in good health and CMV-seronegative.

The chain employs TRBV27 and TRBJ2-1, with TRBD2 matching over 7 bases. The CDR3 length is 16 residues. Trimming cost V 6 bases and J 0 bases; bases outside gene matches: 8. Germline V gene sequence: CDR1 MNHEY, CDR2 SMNVEV (reference sequence). CDR3 coding DNA: TGTGCCAGCAGACCCTTGGGAGGGAGCTCCTACAATGAGCAGTTCTTC. Translation gives CASRPLGGSSYNEQFF.

The chain links TRBV7-6 to TRBJ2-7, with 8 bases matching TRBD1. The trim removed 5 bases at V and 2 bases at J, leaving 5 bases unmatched. Germline V gene sequence: CDR1 SGHVS, CDR2 FNYEAQ. This CDR3 contains 14 residues. As DNA, the CDR3 is TGTGCCAGCAGCCCGAGGACAGGGCCCTACGAGCAGTACTTC. This translates into CASSPRTGPYEQYF.

The chain couples TRBV27 to TRBJ2-3, with 8 bases that match TRBD2. CDR1 is MNHEY, CDR2 SMNVEV, per germline (reference sequence). Trimming at V came to 10 bases and at J to 4 bases, leaving 10 bases not matched to a gene. CDR3 size: 14 residues. CDR3 region: CATLSGGKPDTQYF. CDR3 in DNA: TGTGCCACCTTATCGGGAGGGAAACCAGATACGCAGTATTTT.

The sample holds a few counts of this clone. This sequence joins TRBV7-2 and TRBJ1-2, with D tentatively TRBD1 (5 bases). This CDR3 is built from 14 residues. The V gene lost 7 bases and the J gene lost 7 bases, with 19 bases spanning the gap. Germline loops: CDR1 SGHTA, CDR2 FQGNSA. CDR3 loop: CASIIDTGLRGYTF. The CDR3 bases are TGTGCCAGCATCATCGATACAGGCCTCCGTGGCTACACCTTC.

The J gene is TRBJ2-5, the V gene TRBV18; D is perhaps TRBD1 (6 bases). This CDR3 has 12 amino acids. Deletions cut 8 bases from V and 4 bases from J, with 11 bases between. Germline V gene data show CDR1 as KGHSH and CDR2 as LQKENI. This CDR3 is CASTTGPETQYF. In DNA form, the CDR3 reads TGTGCCAGCACCACAGGGCCAGAGACCCAGTACTTC.

CDR3 sequence: CASSPPLASQFF. CDR3 coding DNA: TGTGCCAGCAGCCCACCGCTGGCTAGTCAGTTCTTC. The chain carries TRBV7-2 and TRBJ2-1, with D uncertain. The V end was cut by 5 bases, the J end by 13 bases, with 15 bases between. Germline loops: CDR1 SGHTA, CDR2 FQGNSA. This CDR3 contains 12 residues.

The chain is built from TRBV13 and TRBJ1-1, with a tentative D call TRBD1 (6 bases). The germline V gene encodes CDR1 PRHDT and CDR2 FYEKMQ (reference sequence). The CDR3 runs to 13 residues. Trimming shortened V by 6 bases and J by 4 bases, and 12 bases separated the two germline ends. This CDR3 is CASREGVITEAFF. DNA of the CDR3: TGTGCCAGCAGAGAGGGGGTTATCACTGAAGCTTTCTTT.

This chain connects TRBV5-5 to TRBJ2-3; TRBD1 agrees at 7 bases. Germline trimming cut 2 bases from V and 5 bases from J; bases unmatched to any gene: 5. From germline, CDR1 is SGHKS and CDR2 YYEKEE (reference sequence). This CDR3 comprises 14 residues. The CDR3 region is CASSLQGSRDTQYF. The CDR3 DNA is TGTGCCAGCAGCTTACAGGGGTCCAGAGATACGCAGTATTTT.

The chain is built from TRBV5-6 and TRBJ2-1; 10 bases match TRBD1. The CDR3 length is 18 residues. The V gene end was trimmed by 6 bases and the J gene end by 5 bases; junction bases not matched to a gene: 17. Germline lookup yields CDR1 SGHDT and CDR2 YYEEEE. Written as DNA, the CDR3 is TGTGCCAGCACCCCAGAAGGACCCCGGGACAGGGGCCACAATGAGCAGTTCTTC. It translates to CASTPEGPRDRGHNEQFF.

The chain employs TRBV18 and TRBJ2-1; 7 nucleotides agree with TRBD2. V trimming: 1 base; J trimming: 4 bases; junction bases outside the gene matches: 4. The germline V gene encodes CDR1 KGHSH and CDR2 LQKENI. The length of the CDR3 is 15 residues. CDR3 nucleotide sequence: TGTGCCAGCTCACCACTTGCTAGCGGATACAATGAGCAGTTCTTC. Its protein product is CASSPLASGYNEQFF. Full variable domain (outside the CDR3, taken from reference TRBV18 and TRBJ2-1): NAGVMQNPRHLVRRRGQEARLRCSPMKGHSHVYWYRQLPEEGLKFMVYLQKENIIDESGMPKERFSAEFPKEGPSILRIQQVVRGDSAAYFCASSPLASGYNEQFFGPGTRLTVL.

This clone was recorded only once. The rearrangement uses TRBV6-6 and TRBJ2-1; D perhaps matches TRBD2 (7 bases). With 6 bases removed from V and 8 bases from J, the gap between germline ends came to 23 bases. Germline values: CDR1 MNHNY, CDR2 SVGAGI (reference sequence). The CDR3 is made up of 16 amino acids. The CDR3 spells CASREPRGGALDEQFF. In DNA form, the CDR3 reads TGTGCCAGCAGGGAACCGCGTGGGGGGGCGCTGGATGAGCAGTTCTTC.